Below, 4 T cell receptor beta chains from the same sample are listed, as sequenced in a study of blood T cell repertoires in COVID-19. The table came from immunoSEQ multiplex PCR; TCRdb's copy has only in-frame clones and leaves some out. Among some 94,000 clones listed, 84% were seen once. Material for sequencing was peripheral blood. These receptors were obtained from a man in his 70s with active or convalescent COVID-19.

In DNA, the CDR3 is TGTGCCAGTAGTCCGACAGTTAATTCACCCCTCCACTTT. Its translation is CASSPTVNSPLHF. The V gene is TRBV19, the J gene TRBJ1-6; perhaps TRBD1 as D (5 bases). The CDR3 consists of 13 residues. The germline gives CDR1 LNHDA, CDR2 SQIVND (reference sequence). The ends were cut back, 5 bases at V and 6 bases at J, with 8 bases in the middle.

The V and J genes are TRBV9 and TRBJ1-2, with 9 bases fitting TRBD1. This CDR3 comprises 16 residues. CDR1 SGDLS and CDR2 YYNGEE come from the germline V gene. J was trimmed by 6 bases and V by 2 bases; bases with no gene match: 11. The CDR3 DNA reads TGTGCCAGCAGCGTTGAGACAGGGGGAAGATCGGATGGCTACACCTTC. Its protein is CASSVETGGRSDGYTF.

The chain recombines TRBV28 with TRBJ2-1; 7 bases are shared with TRBD2. Germline V gives CDR1 MDHEN, CDR2 SYDVKM. J was trimmed by 5 bases and V by 5 bases; bases with no gene match: 6. The CDR3 totals 14 residues. CDR3 in DNA: TGTGCCAGCAGTAAACCGGGAGGAAACAATGAGCAGTTCTTC. This encodes CASSKPGGNNEQFF.

V usage is TRBV6-1 and J usage is TRBJ1-1, with D uncertain. Looked up from germline, CDR1 is MNHNS and CDR2 is SASEGT. The CDR3 spans 14 residues. V shed 2 bases and J shed 2 bases, with 9 bases lying between them. The CDR3 nucleotides read TGTGCCAGCAGTGAACGGGTCGGAAACACTGAAGCTTTCTTT. Translation gives CASSERVGNTEAFF.